The T cell receptor (beta chain) described here comes from a study of T cell changes during pregnancy in multiple sclerosis. The CDR3 is made up of 16 amino acids. Germline CDR1 reads SGHTA; CDR2 reads FQGNSA. V was cut by 6 bases and J by 4 bases, with 20 bases left in between. The assay was immunoSEQ multiplex PCR, and TCRdb's table has in-frame clones only and misses some. The repertoire holds about 36,000 clones, with roughly 92% as singletons. The sample consisted of CD4+ T cells from peripheral blood mononuclear cells, taken in the third trimester of pregnancy. The TCR originated in a female donor in good health, enrolled as a control in a pregnancy study. V and J are TRBV7-2 and TRBJ2-3; maybe TRBD2 (5 bases). CDR3 DNA: TGTGCCAGCAGTTTCACGGCGGGCTTCGGGGCAGATACGCAGTATTTT. Translating gives CASSFTAGFGADTQYF. The whole variable domain, remainder taken from reference TRBV7-2 and TRBJ2-3, is GAGVSQSPSNKVTEKGKDVELRCDPISGHTALYWYRQSLGQGLEFLIYFQGNSAPDKSGLPSDRFSAERTGGSVSTLTIQRTQQEDSAVYLCASSFTAGFGADTQYFGPGTRLTVL.